This TCR beta chain was profiled in a study of CD8+ T cells in alopecia areata (dated 2018 in TCRdb). Background on the whole study: The treated patients took part in an open-label pilot trial in which moderate-to-severe alopecia areata was treated with oral tofacitinib at 5 to 10 mg twice daily. immunoSEQ multiplex PCR using 35 Vbeta forward primers and 13 Jbeta reverse primers was used to amplify TCRbeta CDR3 regions. Patients stayed on tofacitinib for 6 to 18 months and then had 6 months of follow-up off drug so that delayed response and recurrence could be assessed. RNA was extracted with the PAXgene miRNA kit for fixed scalp, the miRNeasy kit for PBMCs, and the RNeasy kit for mouse skin. Biopsies were taken from tofacitinib-treated patients at baseline and at 4 and 24 weeks of treatment, and a later scalp biopsy was taken in several of the tofacitinib-treated patients. Scalp tissue and sorted CD4+ and CD8+ peripheral blood T cells from patchy and totalis/universalis alopecia areata patients and from healthy controls were covered by human TCRbeta sequencing. Disease severity in treated patients was measured with the SALT score, which quantifies the percentage of affected scalp surface area. Scalp clonality was compared across normal scalp (n=4), patchy alopecia areata scalp (n=8), and alopecia totalis/universalis scalp (n=8). The study used high-throughput TCRbeta sequencing to examine T cell clonal expansion in alopecia areata, in both the C3H/HeJ mouse model and human patients.

As concerns this clone: No cognate antigen has been identified for it. No base qualities exist here, and no much larger clone lies one base off it.

The germline V gene specifies SGHTS as CDR1 and YDEGEE as CDR2. Counted from cysteine to phenylalanine, this CDR3 has 16 amino acids. CDR3 DNA only is kept here, 48 bases in frame from base 1. Compared with germline, V lacks 2 bases and J lacks 1 base; bases without a gene match: 5. The time point label, as the study defines it: about 25 weeks on oral tofacitinib. What the treatment or condition label conveys for this sample: oral pan-JAK inhibitor, 5-10 mg twice daily. Lesional scalp punch biopsies and peripheral blood were obtained from alopecia areata patients. PBMCs were isolated by density centrifugation and stained for CD3, CD4 and CD8, after which CD4+ and CD8+ T cells were sorted on a FACSAria. The method behind the library was the immunoSEQ multiplex PCR assay. RNA was extracted from all samples and reverse transcribed into cDNA, which served as template for TCR sequencing. SuperScript III was used to make first-strand cDNA, primed with a 2:1 mix of oligo-dT and random hexamers. A synthetic immune receptor repertoire was used to gauge amplification bias, and whatever bias remained was removed computationally. The original methods were these. After raw reads were preprocessed to remove errors, the CDR3 was defined following IMGT conventions as running from the conserved cysteine to phenylalanine. Clonality was computed as 1 minus the Shannon entropy, with the entropy normalized by log2 of the number of productive unique TCRs. Whether each scalp clone was CD4 or CD8 was inferred by checking scalp TCRbeta sequences against the CD4 and CD8 repertoires from sorted blood. TCRdb provides this immuneACCESS table in a form limited to in-frame rearrangements. Some clones are lacking; in checked studies, under half of them reflect an unresolved V gene, and why the rest are absent is not known. For V, J and clone size, that table is used; D and trimming come from the DNA. The sample table contains over 100,000 clones; only one count was recorded for roughly 50% of them. 9% to 15% of the sample comes from the top ten.

Summary of the overall study and its limitations: Because the treated cohort was small and included a single nonresponder, larger studies are needed to assess links between baseline CD8+ expansion and response. Tofacitinib significantly decreased scalp clonality and the number of expanded CD8+ clones among the top 100 scalp clones. Unlike mouse skin, where gammadelta T cells dominate, normal human skin contains resident alphabeta T cells that get sequenced too, which complicates analysis of the scalp TCR repertoire. Shared TCR sequences between patients were less evident than in mice, which may be partly attributable to HLA diversity in the patient population. During tofacitinib treatment, many expanded lesional clones remained in scalp and blood, and this persistence may partly explain relapse after treatment is stopped. Higher clonality and more expanded CD8+ clones were observed in lesional scalp than in normal scalp, particularly in alopecia totalis/universalis, a finding suggestive of antigenic drive.

This specimen consisted of CD8+ T cells sorted from blood, obtained at week 24, from a patient treated with tofacitinib. The chain is encoded by TRBV5-8 joined to TRBJ2-4; the central 8 bases match TRBD2. The TCR sequence derives from a human donor with alopecia areata. The CDR3 protein is CASSFSAGDAKNIQYF. The DNA sequence is TGTGCCAGCAGCTTTTCAGCGGGGGATGCCAAAAACATTCAGTACTTC.